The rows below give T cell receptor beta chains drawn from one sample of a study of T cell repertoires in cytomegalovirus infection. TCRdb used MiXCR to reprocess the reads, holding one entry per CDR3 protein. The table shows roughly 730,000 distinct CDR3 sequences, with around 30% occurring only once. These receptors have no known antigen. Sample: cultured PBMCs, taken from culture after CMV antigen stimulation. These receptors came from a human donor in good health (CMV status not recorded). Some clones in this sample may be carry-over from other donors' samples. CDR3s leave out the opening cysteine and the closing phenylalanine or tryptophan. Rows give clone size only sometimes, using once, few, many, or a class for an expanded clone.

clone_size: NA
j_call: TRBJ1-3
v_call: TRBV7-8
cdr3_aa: ASTSTGGTIY

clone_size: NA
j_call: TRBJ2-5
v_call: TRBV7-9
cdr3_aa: ASKGSTQETQY

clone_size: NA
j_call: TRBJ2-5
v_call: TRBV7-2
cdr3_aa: ASSQLAGGQETQY

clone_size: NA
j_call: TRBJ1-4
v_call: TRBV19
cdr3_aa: ASSIGGKLF

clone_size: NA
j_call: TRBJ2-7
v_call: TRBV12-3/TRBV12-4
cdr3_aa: ASSLGGLAGWGVYEQY

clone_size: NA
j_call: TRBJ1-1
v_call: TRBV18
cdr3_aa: ASSPPTGRREEAF

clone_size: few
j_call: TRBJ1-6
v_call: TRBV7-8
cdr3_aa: ASSADRVGSPLH

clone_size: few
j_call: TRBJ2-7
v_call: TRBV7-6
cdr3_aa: ASSLGATGEWGYEQY

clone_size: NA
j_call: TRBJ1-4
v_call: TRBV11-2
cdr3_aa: ASSFRAGEKLF

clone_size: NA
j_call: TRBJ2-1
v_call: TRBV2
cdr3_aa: ASSEERETVNEQF

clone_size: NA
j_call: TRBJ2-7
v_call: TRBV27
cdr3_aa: ASSPGPKYEQY

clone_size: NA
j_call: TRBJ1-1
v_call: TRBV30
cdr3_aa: AWSARAERAF

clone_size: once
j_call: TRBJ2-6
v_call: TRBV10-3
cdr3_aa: ATRGGSGANVLT

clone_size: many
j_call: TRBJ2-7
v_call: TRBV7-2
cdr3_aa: ASQRWGTNEQY

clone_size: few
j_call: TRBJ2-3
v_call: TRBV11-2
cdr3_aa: ASSSIRADTQY

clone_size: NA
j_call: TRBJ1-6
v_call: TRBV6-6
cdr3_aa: ASSSGEKSPLH

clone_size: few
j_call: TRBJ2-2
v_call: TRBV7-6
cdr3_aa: ASSPGWDGELF

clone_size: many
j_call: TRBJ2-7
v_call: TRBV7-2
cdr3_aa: ASSFGWAGVSEQY

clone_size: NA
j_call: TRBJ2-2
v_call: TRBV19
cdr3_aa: ASFGQGLTGELF

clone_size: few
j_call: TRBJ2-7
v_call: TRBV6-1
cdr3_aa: ASSRGLGEQY

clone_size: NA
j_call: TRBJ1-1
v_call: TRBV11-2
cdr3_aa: ASCPPGTEAF

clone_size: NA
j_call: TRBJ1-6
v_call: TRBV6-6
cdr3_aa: ASSYRDFGSSPLH

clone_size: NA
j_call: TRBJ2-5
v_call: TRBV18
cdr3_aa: ASSPPSTGQETQY

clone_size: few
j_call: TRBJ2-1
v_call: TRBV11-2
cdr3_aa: ASSPGVLLPYNEQF

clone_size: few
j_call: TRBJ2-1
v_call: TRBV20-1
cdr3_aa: SARVSAGATYNEQF

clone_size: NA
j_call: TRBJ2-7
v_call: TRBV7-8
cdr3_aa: ASSLRLPSYEQY

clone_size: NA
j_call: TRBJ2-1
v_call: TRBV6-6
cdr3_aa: ASSYVGLAGRYNEQF

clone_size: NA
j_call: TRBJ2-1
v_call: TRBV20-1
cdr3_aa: SASGRWAYNEQF

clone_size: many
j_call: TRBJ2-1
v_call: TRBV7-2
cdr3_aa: ASSLPGLAGIDWRNEQF

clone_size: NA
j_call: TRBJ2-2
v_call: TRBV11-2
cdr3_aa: ASRGTRGRTGELF

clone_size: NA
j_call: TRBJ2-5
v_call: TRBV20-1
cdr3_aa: SARDTARQETQY

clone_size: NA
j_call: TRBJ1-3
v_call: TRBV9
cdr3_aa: ASSVGTNEGSSGNTIY

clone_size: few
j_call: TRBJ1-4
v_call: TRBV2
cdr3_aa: ASSRDSPEKLF

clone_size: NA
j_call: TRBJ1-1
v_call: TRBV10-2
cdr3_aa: ASSARVAAAF

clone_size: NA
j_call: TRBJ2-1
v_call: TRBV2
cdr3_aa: ASGSGSSYNEQF

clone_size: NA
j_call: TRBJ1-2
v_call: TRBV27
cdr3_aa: ASSPPTGGYT

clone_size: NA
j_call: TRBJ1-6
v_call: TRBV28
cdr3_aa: ASSFPGLRSPLH

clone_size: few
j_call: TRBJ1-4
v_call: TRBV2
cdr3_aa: ASSEARGLSDGKLF

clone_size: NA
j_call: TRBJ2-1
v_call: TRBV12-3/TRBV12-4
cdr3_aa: ASSPTGGYYNEQF

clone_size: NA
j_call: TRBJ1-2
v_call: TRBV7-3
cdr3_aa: ASSLNGPADTRYT

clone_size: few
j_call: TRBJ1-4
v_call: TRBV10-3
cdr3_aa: AISRGGNELF

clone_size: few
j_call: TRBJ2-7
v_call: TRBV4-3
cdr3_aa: ASSQEDRGGYEQY

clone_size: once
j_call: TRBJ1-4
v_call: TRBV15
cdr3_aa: ATSRGQVNEKLF